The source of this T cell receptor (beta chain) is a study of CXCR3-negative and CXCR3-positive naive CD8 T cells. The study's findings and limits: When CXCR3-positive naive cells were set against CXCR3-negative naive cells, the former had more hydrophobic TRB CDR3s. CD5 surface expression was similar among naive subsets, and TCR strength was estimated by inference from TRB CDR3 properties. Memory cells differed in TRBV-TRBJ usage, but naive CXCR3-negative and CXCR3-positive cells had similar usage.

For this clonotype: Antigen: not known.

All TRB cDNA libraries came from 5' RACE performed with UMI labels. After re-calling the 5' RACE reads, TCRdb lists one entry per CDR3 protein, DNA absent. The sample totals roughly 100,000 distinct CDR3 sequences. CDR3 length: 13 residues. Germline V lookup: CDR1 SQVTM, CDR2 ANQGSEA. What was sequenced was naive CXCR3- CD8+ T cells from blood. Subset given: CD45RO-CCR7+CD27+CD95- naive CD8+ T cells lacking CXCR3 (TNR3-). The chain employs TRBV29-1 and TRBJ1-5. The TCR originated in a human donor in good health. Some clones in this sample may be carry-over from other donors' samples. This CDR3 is CSVGGDSNQPQHF.